The clone carrying this TCR beta chain was observed many times. Its antigen is as yet unknown. The CDR3 loop spans 16 amino acids. The germline V gene has CDR1 SGHRS and CDR2 YFSETQ. With 1 base clipped from V and 5 bases from J, the junction kept 8 bases outside the gene matches. The source of the sample is a study of regulatory T cells in long-lasting Graves disease. Findings and caveats of the study: Persistent cases favored TRBV28, TRBJ1-2 and TRBJ2-5. Thyroid tissue went unstudied; only peripheral blood was examined.

Specified time point: newly diagnosed GD, antithyroid drugs for less than 3 months. The TCR library was made from RNA that had been extracted from PBMCs in TRIzol. In building TCR beta libraries, iRepertoire HTBI primers were used together with Arm-PCR of CDR3 regions. A single record per CDR3 protein comes from TCRdb applying MiXCR to the multiplex PCR reads. Of under 450,000 distinct CDR3 sequences listed, around 15% are singletons. The sample was also reused in another study, on T cells in Graves' hyperthyroidism and ophthalmopathy. This second study says: Ophthalmopathy cases were set apart from stable hyperthyroidism by a 13 V-J model.

The material was peripheral blood mononuclear cells (PBMCs), obtained at new diagnosis, from a patient treated with antithyroid drugs. The receptor comes from a woman under 30 with Graves disease. The chain couples TRBV5-1 to TRBJ1-1; 10 positions agree with TRBD1. This CDR3 is CASSLTPGQGKTEAFF. The CDR3 bases are TGCGCCAGCAGCTTGACTCCGGGACAGGGGAAAACTGAAGCTTTCTTT.